The rows below give T cell receptor beta chains drawn from one sample of a study of breast tumors, draining lymph nodes, adjacent tissues. Using its own MiXCR run on the multiplex PCR reads, TCRdb lists one record per CDR3 protein. Here the sample spans some 150,000 distinct CDR3 sequences, around 22% being singletons. The sequenced material came from axillary lymph node tissue. The receptors were gathered from a female donor with breast cancer. Some clones in this sample may be carry-over from other donors' samples. CDR3s include the opening cysteine and the closing phenylalanine or tryptophan. A D gene is named only where the DNA matches it firmly. Expanded clones are given a class, and other clones once, few, many or no size at all.

NA	many	TRBV6-5	TRBJ2-3	TGTGCCAGCAGTTACTCGCAGGGTGGGTCAGATACGCAGTATTTT	CASSYSQGGSDTQYF
TRBD1	many	TRBV5-5	TRBJ1-3	TGTGCCAGCAGCTCTCCCGGGACAGGGCATGGAAACACCATATATTTT	CASSSPGTGHGNTIYF
TRBD1	many	TRBV19	TRBJ1-4	TGTGCCACAGGGGGGCAGGGGGCTGAAAAACTGTTTTTT	CATGGQGAEKLFF
TRBD2	many	TRBV6-5	TRBJ2-3	TGTGCCACCCACCGGGGGGGCCTCACAGATACGCAGTATTTT	CATHRGGLTDTQYF
NA	many	TRBV6-1	TRBJ2-7	TGTGCCAGCAGGTATGATGCCATACTACCCCCCTACGAGCAGTACTTC	CASRYDAILPPYEQYF
TRBD1	NA	TRBV30	TRBJ1-2	TGTGCCTGGAGTCGGACAGGGGGCTTCGGTGGCTACACCTTC	CAWSRTGGFGGYTF
NA	many	TRBV7-2	TRBJ2-7	TGTGCCAGCAGCACACCCGGGGGATACGAGCAGTACTTC	CASSTPGGYEQYF
NA	NA	TRBV19	TRBJ2-2	TGTGCCTGTAGGCTAGCGACGAACACCGGGGAGCTGTTTTTT	CACRLATNTGELFF
TRBD1	NA	TRBV27	TRBJ2-7	TGTGCCAGCTGGACAGGGGGCGGTATGTACGAGCAGTACTTC	CASWTGGGMYEQYF
NA	NA	TRBV28	TRBJ2-7	TGTGCCAGCAGAGAGTCCTACGAGCAGTACTTC	CASRESYEQYF
NA	many	TRBV2	TRBJ2-5	TGTGCCAGCAGTTTCAGGGTTGCGGAGACCCAGTACTTC	CASSFRVAETQYF
NA	medium-sized	TRBV11-2	TRBJ2-1	TGTGCCAGCAGCTTAGGAGGGGGTTCCTACAATGAGCAGTTCTTC	CASSLGGGSYNEQFF
NA	many	TRBV7-8	TRBJ2-7	TGTGCCAGCAGCGCAGCCTACGAGCAGTACTTC	CASSAAYEQYF
NA	many	TRBV30	TRBJ1-2	TGTGCCTGGAGGACCCTGATTGGGGGCTACACCTTC	CAWRTLIGGYTF
NA	few	TRBV4-3	TRBJ2-2	TGCGCCAGCAGCCAGGACAGGGCCACTAGCGGGTCGAACACCGGGGAGCTGTTTTTT	CASSQDRATSGSNTGELFF
NA	many	TRBV13	TRBJ2-1	TGTGCCAGCAGCTTGCAGGGGGGGAATGAGCAGTTCTTC	CASSLQGGNEQFF
NA	once	TRBV7-8	TRBJ2-1	TGTGCCAGCAGCACGGAAGGGGCTAGCTCCTACAATGAGCAGTTCTTC	CASSTEGASSYNEQFF
TRBD1	many	TRBV10-1	TRBJ1-5	TGCGCCAGCAGTGAGACAGGGGGTCAGCCCCAGCATTTT	CASSETGGQPQHF
NA	few	TRBV5-6	TRBJ2-2	TGTGCCAGCAGCCGGGGACATAAGGGGGCCGGGGAGCTGTTTTTT	CASSRGHKGAGELFF
NA	many	TRBV6-1	TRBJ2-7	TGTGCCAGCAGTGAACGTGGAGCGGGCCCCTACGAGCAGTACTTC	CASSERGAGPYEQYF
NA	NA	TRBV11-3	TRBJ2-2	NA	CASSFTGAAPGSCFF
TRBD1	many	TRBV19	TRBJ1-6	TGTGCCAGTAGTATCGGGACAGGCGCCGGAAGGCCCCTCCACTTT	CASSIGTGAGRPLHF
NA	many	TRBV20-1	TRBJ2-7	TGCAGTGCTAGATCAGGGGCGGTGGCCGAGCAGTACTTC	CSARSGAVAEQYF
TRBD2	many	TRBV20-1	TRBJ2-7	TGCAGTGCCGAAAGGGGGACTAGCGGGAGCTCCTACGAGCAGTACTTC	CSAERGTSGSSYEQYF
TRBD1	many	TRBV2	TRBJ2-2	TGTGCCAGCAGTGGGCCAGGGGGCGCGAGGACCGGGGAGCTGTTTTTT	CASSGPGGARTGELFF
TRBD1	many	TRBV19	TRBJ1-4	TGTGCCAGTAGTGGGACAGTCCCTGAAAAACTGTTTTTT	CASSGTVPEKLFF
TRBD2	many	TRBV7-2	TRBJ2-2	TGTGCCAGCAGCTCCTCTGTCGCGGGGGGGAACACCGGGGAGCTGTTTTTT	CASSSSVAGGNTGELFF
NA	many	TRBV14	TRBJ2-2	TGTGCCAGCGAAAGGGCCAACACCGGGGAGCTGTTTTTT	CASERANTGELFF
NA	few	TRBV5-1	TRBJ1-4	TGCGCCAGCAGCTTGTTGGAGGGATCTGAAAAACTGTTTTTT	CASSLLEGSEKLFF
TRBD2	many	TRBV10-2	TRBJ2-7	TGCGCCAGCAGTGAGTCGATCGGCGGGAGGGCCTACGAGCAGTACTTC	CASSESIGGRAYEQYF
NA	many	TRBV5-5	TRBJ1-2	TGTGCCAGCAGCCTAGGACACAGGGCTGATGGCTACACCTTC	CASSLGHRADGYTF
NA	once	TRBV12-3/TRBV12-4	TRBJ2-4	TGTGCCAGCAGTTACGCCATTGGAGGGAAAAACATTCGGTACTTC	CASSYAIGGKNIRYF
TRBD2	many	TRBV20-1	TRBJ2-7	TGCAGTGCTAGAGCTCAAACCACCGGGACTAGCGGCTACGAGCAGTACTTC	CSARAQTTGTSGYEQYF
NA	many	TRBV6-6	TRBJ2-3	TGTGCCAGCGTCAGGGCAGGGGGAGGAGATACGCAGTATTTT	CASVRAGGGDTQYF
NA	NA	TRBV30	TRBJ2-1	TGTGCCTGGAGTACAAGTTACAATGAGCAGTTCTTC	CAWSTSYNEQFF
NA	many	TRBV7-6	TRBJ2-5	TGTGCCAGCAGCTTTGGCGCCCACCAAGAGACCCAGTACTTC	CASSFGAHQETQYF
TRBD2	many	TRBV2	TRBJ2-3	TGTGCCAGCAGCGCGGGACTAGCGGCAGATACGCAGTATTTT	CASSAGLAADTQYF
TRBD1	many	TRBV12-3/TRBV12-4	TRBJ2-3	TGTGCCAGCAGAAAACAGGGGTTGGGAGATACGCAGTATTTT	CASRKQGLGDTQYF
TRBD2	many	TRBV15	TRBJ2-7	TGTGCCACCAGCAGAGACGGGAGGATCAACGAGCAGTACTTC	CATSRDGRINEQYF
NA	many	TRBV20-1	TRBJ2-3	TGCAGTGCTAGAGATTTGAGGGGACGAGGCACAGATACGCAGTATTTT	CSARDLRGRGTDTQYF
TRBD1	many	TRBV5-5	TRBJ2-1	TGTGCCAGCAGCCCGACAGGGGGCGCGTACAATGAGCAGTTCTTC	CASSPTGGAYNEQFF